This T cell receptor (beta chain) is drawn from a study of control samples from healthy donors and cancer patients. The V end was cut by 5 bases, the J end by 2 bases, with 9 bases between. CDR3 length: 13 amino acids. Germline CDR1 SGHNT, CDR2 YENEEA. The method was immunoSEQ multiplex PCR; TCRdb's version includes in-frame clones alone and lacks a portion of them. The sample lists some 130,000 clones, approximately 90% seen once, with roughly 8.8% in the top ten. The V and J genes are TRBV11-3 and TRBJ1-2, with TRBD1 as a possible D gene (5 bases). What was sequenced was blood. This TCR derives from a man aged 18 to 30 in good health. The CDR3 region has the DNA TGTGCCAGCAGCATGGGACCGAACTATGGCTACACCTTC. This sequence encodes CASSMGPNYGYTF. The variable domain in full, completed from reference TRBV11-3 and TRBJ1-2, reads EAGVVQSPRYKIIEKKQPVAFWCNPISGHNTLYWYLQNLGQGPELLIRYENEEAVDDSQLPKDRFSAERLKGVDSTLKIQPAELGDSAVYLCASSMGPNYGYTFGSGTRLTVV.